One and the same sample provided the 18 T cell receptor beta chains below, sequenced in a study of response to subunit inactivated influenza vaccine. One entry per CDR3 protein, called by TCRdb with MiXCR from the RT-PCR reads. The top ten hold 6.5% to 8.5% of the sample, which has 650,000 to 850,000 distinct CDR3 sequences, approximately 14% seen once. Sequencing was performed on PBMCs from blood, taken 14 days before vaccination. The receptor source for this set is a man aged 50-59 years who received an inactivated influenza vaccine.

The chain couples TRBV12-3 or TRBV12-4 to TRBJ1-6; 9 nucleotides agree with TRBD1. Trimming at V came to 3 bases and at J to 5 bases, leaving 2 bases not matched to a gene. This CDR3 has 15 residues. The CDR3 protein is CASSFDRGDNSPLHF. The CDR3 DNA reads TGTGCCAGCAGTTTCGACAGGGGGGATAATTCACCCCTCCACTTT.

This clonotype was detected only a few times. The chain employs TRBV4-3 and TRBJ1-6; D is unclear. The germline gives CDR1 LGHNA, CDR2 YSLEER. V was clipped by 0 bases and J by 8 bases, with 11 bases between them. The CDR3 is 15 residues long. CDR3 DNA: TGCGCCAGCAGCCAAGATCTGCCTGCCTATTCACCCCTCCACTTT. It translates to CASSQDLPAYSPLHF.

This clonotype has only a few counts. J is TRBJ2-2 and V is TRBV7-2; 7 nucleotides agree with TRBD2. J lost 6 bases, V lost 0 bases, and 7 bases had no gene match. CDR3 length equals 16 residues. Germline assignment: CDR1 SGHTA and CDR2 FQGNSA. DNA of the CDR3: TGTGCCAGCAGCTTAGCGTTGGCGGGGGTACCCGGGGAGCTGTTTTTT. It specifies CASSLALAGVPGELFF.

The rearrangement links TRBV5-5 to TRBJ2-7; maybe TRBD2 (5 bases). Germline V gene data show CDR1 as SGHKS and CDR2 as YYEKEE (reference sequence). The CDR3 sequence is 16 residues long. Between the trimmed V and J ends, which lost 4 bases and 0 bases, there was a span of 17 bases. CDR3 loop: CASSLGASLSSYEQYF. DNA of the CDR3: TGTGCCAGCAGCCTTGGAGCTAGCCTCAGCTCCTACGAGCAGTACTTC.

This clonotype was counted many times. The chain has TRBV29-1 and TRBJ2-6; D is uncertain. CDR3 length equals 13 residues. Trimming removed 8 bases from V and 4 bases from J, with 12 bases in between. Germline V lookup: CDR1 SQVTM, CDR2 ANQGSEA. The CDR3 region is CSSLGQGANVLTF. DNA of the CDR3: TGCAGCTCTTTAGGTCAGGGGGCCAACGTCCTGACTTTC.

This clonotype came up a few times. The rearrangement links TRBV12-3 or TRBV12-4 to TRBJ1-2; D not certain. The V end lost 5 bases, the J end lost 4 bases, and 14 bases lay between the germline ends. The CDR3 spans 14 residues. The CDR3 is CASSALLRGYGYTF. The DNA for the CDR3 is TGTGCCAGCAGTGCCCTGTTGCGGGGCTATGGCTACACCTTC.

This clonotype showed up just a few times. J is TRBJ2-1 and V is TRBV29-1; TRBD1 aligns across 10 bases. The CDR3 runs 13 residues. Germline lookup yields CDR1 SQVTM and CDR2 ANQGSEA. V dropped 6 bases and J dropped 7; count of bases not matched to a gene: 6. The CDR3 DNA reads TGCAGCGTGTCGGGACAGGGGCGGAATGAGCAGTTCTTC. Its protein product is CSVSGQGRNEQFF.

The chain combines TRBV20-1 with TRBJ2-2; maybe TRBD1 (5 bases). The germline gives CDR1 DFQATT, CDR2 SNEGSKA (reference sequence). The CDR3 sequence is 15 residues long. Trimming took off 3 bases at V and 1 base at J, with 12 bases between the two ends. The CDR3 here is CSARVWTQNTGELFF. CDR3 sequence (DNA): TGCAGTGCTAGGGTGTGGACACAGAACACCGGGGAGCTGTTTTTT.

This clonotype has a handful of counts. The chain uses TRBV11-2 and TRBJ2-1, with 11 positions matching TRBD2. The germline V gene encodes CDR1 SGHAT and CDR2 FQNNGV. Trimming took 7 bases from V and 5 from J; bases not matched to a gene: 7. There are 15 residues in the CDR3. The CDR3 DNA reads as TGTGCCAGCAACCCGGGACTAGCGGATCACAATGAGCAGTTCTTC. Its protein product is CASNPGLADHNEQFF.

The gene calls are TRBV5-1 and TRBJ1-3; D uncertain. The CDR3 loop spans 16 amino acids. Trimming stripped 0 bases from V and 2 bases from J, with 12 bases between. Germline assignment: CDR1 SGHRS and CDR2 YFSETQ. CDR3 bases: TGCGCCAGCAGCTTGGCGTCCGGCGACCCTGGAAACACCATATATTTT. Translating gives CASSLASGDPGNTIYF.

Ten or more counts support this clonotype. V is TRBV10-3 and J is TRBJ2-1; 10 bases are a match to TRBD2. V lost 10 bases to trimming and J lost 3 bases; unmatched junction nucleotides: 3. This CDR3 spans 13 amino acids. Germline lookup yields CDR1 ENHRY and CDR2 SYGVKD. CDR3 amino acids: CATGLADYNEQFF. CDR3 DNA: TGTGCCACCGGACTAGCGGACTACAATGAGCAGTTCTTC.

This clonotype has just a few counts. The chain joins TRBV20-1 to TRBJ2-5; perhaps TRBD2 as D (5 bases). The CDR3 totals 14 residues. The V end lost 3 bases, the J end lost 5 bases, and 16 bases lay between the germline ends. Germline CDR1 reads DFQATT; CDR2 reads SNEGSKA (reference sequence). For the CDR3, the DNA is TGCAGTGCTAGCCCAACTGGAGGACGGGAGACCCAGTACTTC. Translated: CSASPTGGRETQYF.

The rearrangement uses TRBV11-3 and TRBJ1-1, with no clear D. Germline-derived CDR1 and CDR2 are SGHNT and YENEEA. CDR3 length equals 15 residues. V gave up 2 bases and J gave up 1 base, with 11 bases separating them. CDR3 bases: TGTGCCAGCAGCTTATCCGGCACCTCGAACACTGAAGCTTTCTTT. This sequence encodes CASSLSGTSNTEAFF.

This clonotype was observed at least ten times. This chain uses TRBV10-3 with TRBJ2-3; 9 nucleotides align to TRBD1. Trimming cost V 4 bases and J 1 base; bases outside gene matches: 9. This CDR3 has 17 residues. In germline, CDR1 is ENHRY, CDR2 SYGVKD. CDR3: CAISGEGRTGGTDTQYF. The CDR3 bases are TGTGCCATCAGTGGAGAGGGGCGGACAGGGGGCACAGATACGCAGTATTTT.

At least ten counts were recorded for this clonotype. V gene TRBV12-3 or TRBV12-4 combines with J gene TRBJ1-1; a possible D gene is TRBD1 (6 bases). Trimming removed 4 bases at V and 0 bases at J, with 18 bases between. The CDR3 covers 17 residues. The CDR3 is CASSYPGQHTLNTEAFF. The DNA for the CDR3 is TGTGCCAGCAGTTACCCCGGACAGCACACTCTGAACACTGAAGCTTTCTTT.

The J gene is TRBJ1-2, the V gene TRBV29-1; D may be TRBD1 (6 bases). The CDR3 is 14 amino acids. The ends were cut back, 6 bases at V and 0 bases at J, with 14 bases in the middle. Germline values: CDR1 SQVTM, CDR2 ANQGSEA. The CDR3 loop is CSVRGGGSNYGYTF. In nucleotides, the CDR3 is TGCAGCGTGAGAGGAGGGGGGTCTAACTATGGCTACACCTTC.

The chain joins TRBV10-3 to TRBJ2-2; weak D call: TRBD1 (5 bases). The CDR3 runs to 14 residues. V was pared by 4 bases and J by 5 bases, with 11 bases between. Germline CDR1 and CDR2: ENHRY and SYGVKD. DNA of the CDR3: TGTGCCATCAGTGCCGACAGAACAACCGGGGAGCTGTTTTTT. It yields the protein CAISADRTTGELFF.

This clonotype came up a few times. J is TRBJ2-1 and V is TRBV5-1; 11 bases are a match to TRBD2. This CDR3 has 16 residues. V dropped 3 bases and J dropped 4; count of bases not matched to a gene: 6. CDR1 SGHRS and CDR2 YFSETQ come from the germline V gene. As DNA, the CDR3 is TGCGCCAGCAGCTACTTTACTAGCGGGGGATACAATGAGCAGTTCTTC. It is translated as CASSYFTSGGYNEQFF.